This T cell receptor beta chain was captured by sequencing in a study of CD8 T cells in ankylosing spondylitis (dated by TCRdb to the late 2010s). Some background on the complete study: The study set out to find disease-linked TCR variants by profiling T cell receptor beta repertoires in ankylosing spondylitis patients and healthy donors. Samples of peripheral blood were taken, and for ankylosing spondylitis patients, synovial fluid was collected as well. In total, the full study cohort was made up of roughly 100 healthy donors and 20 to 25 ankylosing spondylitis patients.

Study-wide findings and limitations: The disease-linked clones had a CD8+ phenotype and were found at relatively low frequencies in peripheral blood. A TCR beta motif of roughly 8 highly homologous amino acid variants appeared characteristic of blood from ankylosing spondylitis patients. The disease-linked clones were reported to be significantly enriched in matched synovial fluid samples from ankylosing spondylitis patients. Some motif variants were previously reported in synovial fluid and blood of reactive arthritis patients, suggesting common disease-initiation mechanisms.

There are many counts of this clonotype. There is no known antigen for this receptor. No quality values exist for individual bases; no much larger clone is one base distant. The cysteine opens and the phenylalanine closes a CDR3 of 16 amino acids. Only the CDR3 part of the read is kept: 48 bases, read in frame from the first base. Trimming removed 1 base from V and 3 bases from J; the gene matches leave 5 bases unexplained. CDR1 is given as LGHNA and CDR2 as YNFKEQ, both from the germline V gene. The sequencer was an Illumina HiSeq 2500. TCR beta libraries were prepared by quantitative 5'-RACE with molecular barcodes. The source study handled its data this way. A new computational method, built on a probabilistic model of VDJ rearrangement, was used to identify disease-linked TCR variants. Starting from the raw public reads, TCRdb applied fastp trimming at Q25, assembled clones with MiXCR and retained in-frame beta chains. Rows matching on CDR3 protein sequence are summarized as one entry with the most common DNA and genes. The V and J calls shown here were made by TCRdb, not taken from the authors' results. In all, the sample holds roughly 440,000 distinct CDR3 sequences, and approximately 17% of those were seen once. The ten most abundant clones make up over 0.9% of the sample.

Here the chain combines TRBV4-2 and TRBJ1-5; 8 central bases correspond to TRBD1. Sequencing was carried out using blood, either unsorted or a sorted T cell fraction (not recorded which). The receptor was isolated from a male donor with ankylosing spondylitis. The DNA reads TGTGCCAGCAGCCAAGCCTCGGACAGGGACAATCAGCCCCAGCATTTT. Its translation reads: CASSQASDRDNQPQHF.